This T cell receptor (beta chain) was recovered during a study of cytomegalovirus exposure and HLA in healthy donors. This PCR relied on a set of 60 Vbeta primers and 13 Jbeta primers. The assay was immunoSEQ multiplex PCR, and TCRdb's table has in-frame clones only and misses some. The table lists 160,000 or so clones, over 60% of them singletons. Note on this clone: The target antigen is unknown.

Study observations and caveats: TCR beta chain V- and J-gene trimming was linked, in a later analysis, to a missense variant in DCLRE1C.

The CDR3 covers 17 residues. Germline-derived CDR1 and CDR2 are SGHTA and FQGTGA. Unmatched junction bases numbered 7, after V lost 1 base and J lost 3 bases. This sequence joins TRBV7-3 and TRBJ2-3; 10 nucleotides match TRBD2. Sequencing was carried out using PBMCs. This receptor was obtained from a man in his forties in good health and CMV-seropositive. The CDR3, as DNA: TGTGCCAGCAGCTTAAGTCCTAGCGGGAGAGGTACAGATACGCAGTATTTT. This translates into CASSLSPSGRGTDTQYF.